This TCR beta chain was profiled in a study of CD8+ T cells in alopecia areata. It was cDNA, reverse transcribed from extracted RNA, that served as the sequencing template. TCRdb keeps only in-frame clones here, not all; method: immunoSEQ multiplex PCR. The sample lists 110,000 to 150,000 clones, about 51% occurring once. Broader study findings: With patients, TCR sharing proved less clear than in mice, a difference possibly related to HLA. Affected scalp, especially in alopecia totalis/universalis, had a higher clonality than normal scalp did. Resident alphabeta T cells of normal skin are also sequenced in scalp samples.

Germline V gene lookup returns CDR1 SQVTM and CDR2 ANQGSEA. Trimming removed 2 bases from V and 1 base from J, with 2 bases in between. The CDR3 is made up of 11 amino acids. The treatment is: oral pan-JAK inhibitor, 5-10 mg twice daily. Punch biopsies of lesional scalp, plus peripheral blood, were taken from alopecia areata patients. This clone was counted only a few times. Its matching antigen is unknown. The source is a human donor with alopecia areata. The chain recombines TRBV29-1 with TRBJ1-1; D uncertain. This sample comprised CD8+ T cells sorted from blood, obtained at week 4, from a patient treated with tofacitinib. CDR3 bases: TGCAGCGTTGAACAGAACACTGAAGCTTTCTTT. This sequence encodes CSVEQNTEAFF.